The present entry profiles one TCR beta chain with its context. It has no known antigen specificity. Base quality data are lacking; no much larger clone is found one base away. The data originate from a study of blood T cell repertoires in COVID-19 (dated by TCRdb to the early 2020s). Describing the broader study: Samples from collaborators originated in the United States, Italy and Spain and spanned both the acute and convalescent phases of COVID-19. Deeply sampled blood TCRbeta repertoires from subjects exposed to, actively infected with, or recovered from COVID-19 were included in the dataset. The repertoires were made available in a free public database intended to serve as a resource for research on the immune response to SARS-CoV-2. The material from the prospective study consisted of cDNA or gDNA derived from T cells, B-cell-depleted T cells, or PBMCs. HLA class I and class II types, where available, came from metadata supplied by the sample provider rather than from assay-based typing. The sample metadata nearly always contained a de-identified subject ID, COVID-19 status, age in years and sex. Samples were obtained from the ongoing ImmuneRACE study (first 160 participants) and from 950 to 1,500 subjects provided by 6 global collaborators. General findings and caveats noted by the study authors: The quantity of clinical and demographic metadata differed by source and by participant and was supplied without curation.

Each collaborating institution followed its own protocols to collect whole blood in K2EDTA tubes. For TCRbeta analysis, collaborators shipped samples in one of three forms: frozen whole blood, isolated PBMCs, or DNA extracted from either of those sample types. V is trimmed back by 4 bases and J by 8 bases, and the junction contains 11 bases that no gene match accounts for. According to the germline V gene, CDR1 reads SGDLS and CDR2 reads YYNGEE. The CDR3 has 15 amino acids, counting the end cysteine and phenylalanine. The kept DNA is CDR3 alone, 45 bases in frame from the first base. TCRbeta CDR3 regions were amplified from genomic DNA using the immunoSEQ Assay, a bias-controlled multiplex PCR. Under the source paper's analysis protocol: Nucleated cell counts per sample were estimated from amplification of reference gene primers within the assay. To quantify the absolute abundance of each unique TCRbeta CDR3 rearrangement, sequence reads were collapsed and filtered. For each sample, productive Simpson clonality was calculated as the square root of Simpson's diversity index across productive rearrangements. This immuneACCESS table, as held by TCRdb, lists in-frame sequences with V and J called but not all clones. Of the missing ones, under half trace to an unresolved V gene in checked studies; the others have no known cause. Clone size and the V and J calls come from that table; the DNA yielded D and trimming. The sample table holds more than 85,000 clones, of which approximately 90% were seen once. The ten largest clones capture 0.97% of the sample.

The chain is encoded by TRBV9 joined to TRBJ2-1, with TRBD2 matching 8 junction bases. The sequence derives from a man aged 55 to 70 with acute or convalescent COVID-19. Sample: peripheral blood. The nucleotide sequence is given as TGTGCCAGCAGCCCCTTGAGCGGGAGTTTCTATGAGCAGTTCTTC. It translates as CASSPLSGSFYEQFF.